The TCR beta chain described here comes from a study of CD8 T cells in ankylosing spondylitis. Findings and limits, study-wide: Relatively scarce in peripheral blood, disease-linked clones were CD8+. Characteristic of ankylosing spondylitis blood, it appeared, was a TCR beta motif comprising eight highly homologous variants.

The V end was cut by 4 bases, the J end by 4 bases, with 9 bases between. The germline CDR1 and CDR2 sequences are SGHRS and YFSETQ. The CDR3 is 14 amino acids. Turning to this clonotype: What it binds is unknown.

MiXCR, applied by TCRdb to the 5' RACE reads, yields one record per CDR3 protein. The repertoire includes hundreds of thousands of distinct CDR3 sequences, 10% to 15% of them detected once, and about 0.5% sits in the top ten. Sequencing was performed on blood, either unsorted or a sorted T cell fraction (not recorded which). The chain joins TRBV5-1 to TRBJ2-6; no definite D call. This clonotype originated in a male donor with ankylosing spondylitis. The CDR3 loop is CASSPAGGANVLTF. The CDR3 region has the DNA TGCGCCAGCAGCCCCGCCGGGGGGGCCAACGTCCTGACTTTC.